Listed below are T cell receptor beta chains from one sample, sequenced in a study of CD8+CD57+ T cells in acquired aplastic anemia. TCRdb re-derived calls from the reads in MiXCR, one entry per CDR3 protein. The table shows over 150,000 distinct CDR3 sequences, with roughly 56% occurring only once. Sequencing was done on a sample of sorted CD4+, CD8+, or CD8+CD57+ T cells (not recorded which) from PBMCs. The receptors were sampled from a human donor in good health, serving as a control. The CDR3 runs from the conserved cysteine through the conserved F or W. D genes are given only for firm matches. Where a row states a size, it is once, few, many or the class of an expanded clone; other rows omit it.

abundance	d_gene	v_gene	j_gene	CDR3nt	CDR3aa
-	-	TRBV10-3	TRBJ1-1	TGTGCCATGTCCGGGGGGAGGACTGAAGCTTTCTTT	CAMSGGRTEAFF
once	-	TRBV7-2	TRBJ2-3	TGTGCCAGCAGCCAAGATTGGGACATTAGCACAGATACGCAGTATTTT	CASSQDWDISTDTQYF
-	TRBD1	TRBV29-1	TRBJ1-1	TGCAGCGTTGAAGATCGGACAGGGGGCTATACTGAAGCTTTCTTT	CSVEDRTGGYTEAFF
-	-	TRBV7-7	TRBJ2-7	TGTGCCAGCAGCTCGGCTCTGGACAGACCGTATACCTACGAGCAGTACTTC	CASSSALDRPYTYEQYF
-	-	TRBV15	TRBJ2-7	TGTGCCTCCAGCAGAACCCTTGGGGACGGGTATGGTCAGTACTTC	CASSRTLGDGYGQYF
many	-	TRBV11-2	TRBJ2-3	TGTGCCAGCAGCTCGCTGACAGCCACAGATACGCAGTATTTT	CASSSLTATDTQYF
-	-	TRBV5-1	TRBJ2-3	TGCGCCAGCAGCTGGCCGGGGGCGAATGAGCAGTATTTT	CASSWPGANEQYF
-	TRBD1	TRBV7-9	TRBJ2-5	TGTGCCAGCAGCTATTTTGACAGGGGGCGTGGAGAGACCCAGTACTTC	CASSYFDRGRGETQYF
-	-	TRBV24-1	TRBJ2-7	TGTGCCACCAGTGATTCCCTCCTGGGCCCAAACGCCGAGCAGTACTTC	CATSDSLLGPNAEQYF
-	-	TRBV5-8	TRBJ2-5	TGTGCCAGCAGCTTGGGGGGACCACAAGAGACCCAGTACTTC	CASSLGGPQETQYF
-	-	TRBV19	TRBJ2-3	TGTGCCAGTAGTATGGTCGGGGATACGCAGTATTTT	CASSMVGDTQYF
-	-	TRBV6-1	TRBJ1-5	TGTGCCAGCAGTGACAGGAACAATCAGCCCCAGCATTTT	CASSDRNNQPQHF
-	-	TRBV29-1	TRBJ1-2	TGCAGCGTTAGCCCTTCCTATGGCTACACCTTC	CSVSPSYGYTF
once	TRBD2	TRBV7-9	TRBJ2-1	TGTGCCAGCAGTTTTACCGGGACTAGCGAGGCCTACAATGAGCAGTTCTTC	CASSFTGTSEAYNEQFF
-	-	TRBV2	TRBJ1-3	TGTGCCAGCAGTGAAACGGGGTTTCCCGGAAACACCATATATTTT	CASSETGFPGNTIYF
-	-	TRBV19	TRBJ1-6	TGTGCCAGTAGTCTTCAGGGGACCGGCCATAATTCACCCCTCCACTTT	CASSLQGTGHNSPLHF
-	TRBD1	TRBV19	TRBJ1-6	TGTGCCAGTCAGGGGGCCGGGTCGAATTCACCCCTCCACTTT	CASQGAGSNSPLHF
many	-	TRBV28	TRBJ1-5	TGTGCCAGCAGTTTAAGCCATCAGCCCCAGCATTTT	CASSLSHQPQHF
-	TRBD1	TRBV15	TRBJ1-1	TGTGCCACCAGCCTGAGAGAGGGGGCAGGCACTGAAGCTTTCTTT	CATSLREGAGTEAFF
many	TRBD1	TRBV19	TRBJ1-2	TGTGCCAGTAGTCGACAGGGCGAAGTAATAATCTATGGCTACACCTTC	CASSRQGEVIIYGYTF
many	-	TRBV20-1	TRBJ1-2	TGCAGTGCTAGAAGACAAGAATCTAACTATGGCTACACCTTC	CSARRQESNYGYTF
many	-	TRBV20-1	TRBJ2-4	TGCAGTGCGGGAGACGGACGAAGGCTCATTCAGTACTTC	CSAGDGRRLIQYF
-	-	TRBV27	TRBJ2-2	TGTGCCCTCGGGGAGCTGTTTTTT	CALGELFF
-	-	TRBV9	TRBJ1-1	TGTGCCAGCAGCGTACGGGCCGGGACGAACACTGAAGCTTTCTTT	CASSVRAGTNTEAFF
-	-	TRBV9	TRBJ2-1	TGTGCCAGCAGCGTATCCAGCCATGAGCAGTTCTTC	CASSVSSHEQFF
many	-	TRBV7-3	TRBJ2-4	TGTGCCAGCAGCCCCCACCCCCGAGGGGCCAAAAACATTCAGTACTTC	CASSPHPRGAKNIQYF
-	-	TRBV29-1	TRBJ1-2	TGCAGCGGGCGGGTGGGCTATGGCTACACCTTC	CSGRVGYGYTF
-	TRBD2	TRBV20-1	TRBJ2-1	TGCAGTGCTCGGACTAGCGGGGGGAGCAATGAGCAGTTCTTC	CSARTSGGSNEQFF
many	-	TRBV19	TRBJ1-2	TGTGCCAGTAGAATGACAGCTACAGTCTATGGCTACACCTTC	CASRMTATVYGYTF
-	-	TRBV7-9	TRBJ2-2	TGTGCCAGCAGCTGGGGGGACAGGAACACCGGGGAGCTGTTTTTT	CASSWGDRNTGELFF
many	-	TRBV18	TRBJ2-5	TGTGCCAGCTCACCATCCAAAGAGACCCAGTACTTC	CASSPSKETQYF
-	-	TRBV19	TRBJ1-5	TGTGCCAGTAGCGACTTGACAGCCAATCAGCCCCAGCATTTT	CASSDLTANQPQHF
-	-	TRBV20-1	TRBJ1-4	TGCAGTGCTAGAGGAGGGGGTGAAAAACTGTTTTTT	CSARGGGEKLFF
-	-	TRBV7-3	TRBJ2-1	TGTGCCAGCAGCTTGCGGGGTGGCGGAAAGCATAATGAGCAGTTCTTC	CASSLRGGGKHNEQFF
-	TRBD1	TRBV7-9	TRBJ2-7	TGTGCCAGCAGCTCAGGGACAGGGCATGAGCAGTACTTC	CASSSGTGHEQYF
few	TRBD1	TRBV20-1	TRBJ2-7	TGCAGTGCTCAAGACCGACAGGGCTACGAGCAGTACTTC	CSAQDRQGYEQYF
-	TRBD2	TRBV20-1	TRBJ2-3	TGCAGTGCTAGACGACTAGCGGGGAACACGGCAGATACGCAGTATTTT	CSARRLAGNTADTQYF
-	-	TRBV29-1	TRBJ2-5	TGCAGCGGACAGAACCAAGAGACCCAGTACTTC	CSGQNQETQYF
-	-	TRBV7-3	TRBJ2-6	TGTGCCAGCAGCTTAACCCCGATCGGGGCCAACGTCCTGACTTTC	CASSLTPIGANVLTF
-	-	TRBV7-3	TRBJ2-7	TGTGCCAGCAGCTTGGCGGGGGCCTCGTCGGGGTACTTC	CASSLAGASSGYF